One and the same sample provided the 23 T cell receptor beta chains below, sequenced in a study of T-cell reconstitution after alpha-beta-depleted transplantation in children. Using unique molecular identifiers, the investigators prepared the TCRbeta library. TCRdb re-analysed the PCR reads in MiXCR, keeping a single row per CDR3 protein. Among roughly 220,000 distinct CDR3 sequences listed, over 9.5% were seen once. The source was PBMCs from the stem cell graft donor, collected from the stem cell graft. The receptors derive from a human donor who donated a stem cell graft to a child with SCID.

This clonotype was seen only a few times. The rearrangement uses TRBV19 and TRBJ1-1; TRBD1 might be the D (5 bases). The germline V gene encodes CDR1 LNHDA and CDR2 SQIVND (reference sequence). V was pared by 3 bases and J by 1 base, with 9 bases between. The CDR3 consists of 14 residues. The DNA of the CDR3 is TGTGCCAGTAGTATTAAAACAGGGAACACTGAAGCTTTCTTT. This sequence encodes CASSIKTGNTEAFF.

The chain carries TRBV10-3 and TRBJ2-3, with 13 bases identical to TRBD2. CDR3 length equals 15 residues. The germline CDR1 and CDR2 sequences are ENHRY and SYGVKD. V lost 6 bases and J lost 1; bases outside the gene matches: 1. The CDR3 sequence is CAIRGTSGGTDTQYF. CDR3 DNA: TGTGCCATCAGGGGGACTAGCGGGGGCACAGATACGCAGTATTTT.

This clonotype was recorded at least ten times. V and J are TRBV5-5 and TRBJ2-5; 8 bases line up with TRBD1. The CDR3 is 16 residues long. Germline CDR1 and CDR2: SGHKS and YYEKEE (reference sequence). V was clipped by 0 bases and J by 5 bases; unmatched bases: 9. The CDR3 region has the DNA TGTGCCAGCAGCTTGGTTTCGCAGGGGGCAGAGGAGACCCAGTACTTC. Amino acid sequence: CASSLVSQGAEETQYF.

This chain uses TRBV15 with TRBJ1-1, with D uncertain. Looked up from germline, CDR1 is LNHNV and CDR2 is YYDKDF (reference sequence). V was trimmed by 0 bases and J by 0 bases, leaving 14 bases between them. The CDR3 totals 17 residues. The CDR3 region is CATSRDLAKGLNTEAFF. The CDR3, as DNA: TGTGCCACCAGCAGAGATCTTGCCAAAGGGCTGAACACTGAAGCTTTCTTT.

This clonotype was counted ten times or more. This sequence joins TRBV7-2 and TRBJ2-5; no firm D call. Trimming removed 2 bases at V and 1 base at J, with 5 bases between. The germline CDR1 and CDR2 sequences are SGHTA and FQGNSA. The CDR3 is 13 amino acids. The CDR3 spells CASSLLTQETQYF. In nucleotides, the CDR3 is TGTGCCAGCAGCTTATTAACCCAAGAGACCCAGTACTTC.

At least ten counts were recorded for this clonotype. The rearrangement links TRBV15 to TRBJ1-5; 9 bases fit TRBD1. J gave up 6 bases and V 2 bases, and 5 bases lay outside the gene matches. Germline values: CDR1 LNHNV, CDR2 YYDKDF (reference sequence). This CDR3 comprises 15 residues. The CDR3 region has the DNA TGTGCCACCAGCAGAAGAACAGGGGGCACTCAGCCCCAGCATTTT. This sequence encodes CATSRRTGGTQPQHF.

This clonotype was recorded many times. This rearrangement joins TRBV29-1 to TRBJ2-7; tentative D call: TRBD2 (6 bases). The germline V and J ends were trimmed by 4 bases and 0 bases, with 7 bases remaining between them. The CDR3 is made up of 12 amino acids. CDR1 and CDR2 (germline): SQVTM, ANQGSEA. Here the CDR3 DNA reads TGCAGCGTTGTGACTAGCTCCTACGAGCAGTACTTC. Translation: CSVVTSSYEQYF.

This clonotype was seen at least ten times. The chain joins TRBV5-1 to TRBJ1-1; D is perhaps TRBD1 (5 bases). From germline, CDR1 is SGHRS and CDR2 YFSETQ. With 5 bases removed from V and 7 bases from J, the gap between germline ends came to 21 bases. The CDR3 is 15 residues long. The CDR3 region has the DNA TGCGCCAGCAGTTTGCAAGGGGAAGGTCTTGGTGAAGCTTTCTTT. Translation gives CASSLQGEGLGEAFF.

The chain carries TRBV5-1 and TRBJ1-5, with TRBD1 matching 9 bases. The V gene end was trimmed by 1 base and the J gene end by 5 bases; junction bases not matched to a gene: 1. CDR1 is SGHRS, CDR2 YFSETQ, per germline. The CDR3 has 14 residues. CDR3 region: CASSLRTGDQPQHF. The CDR3 DNA follows: TGCGCCAGCAGCTTGAGGACAGGGGATCAGCCCCAGCATTTT.

This clonotype was seen repeatedly, ten times or more. J is TRBJ1-2 and V is TRBV29-1; tentatively, D is TRBD1 (5 bases). Deletions cut 6 bases from V and 5 bases from J, with 19 bases between. This CDR3 is built from 14 residues. Per the germline V gene, CDR1 is SQVTM and CDR2 is ANQGSEA. In nucleotides, the CDR3 is TGCAGCGTGGGGTTCTCCGGGACGGAATATGGCTACACCTTC. Amino acids: CSVGFSGTEYGYTF.

This clonotype appeared many times. The rearrangement uses TRBV7-8 and TRBJ2-1, with TRBD2 matching 14 bases. CDR1 SGHVS and CDR2 FQNEAQ come from the germline V gene. J gave up 8 bases and V 5 bases, and 8 bases lay outside the gene matches. This CDR3 contains 16 residues. The CDR3 here is CASSPRTSGGHDEQFF. CDR3 bases: TGTGCCAGCAGCCCCAGGACTAGCGGGGGGCATGATGAGCAGTTCTTC.

Here the CDR3 DNA reads TGTGCCAGGGGCCCCGGGCTGGGGACCTATGGCTACACCTTC. This translates into CARGPGLGTYGYTF. The chain recombines TRBV4-2 with TRBJ1-2, with D possibly TRBD1 on 5 matching bases. The CDR3 consists of 14 residues. Germline loops: CDR1 LGHNA, CDR2 YNFKEQ. V dropped 9 bases and J dropped 4 bases, with 18 bases sitting between them.

This clonotype was seen many times. The chain couples TRBV5-1 to TRBJ1-6, with D possibly matching TRBD1 (5 bases). Trimming shortened V by 4 bases and J by 7 bases, and 15 bases separated the two germline ends. From germline, CDR1 is SGHRS and CDR2 YFSETQ. The CDR3 spans 15 residues. The CDR3 region is CASSREVGVNSPLHF. CDR3 coding DNA: TGCGCCAGCAGCCGGGAGGTAGGGGTCAATTCACCCCTCCACTTT. The full variable domain, in which reference TRBV5-1 and TRBJ1-6 provide the parts outside the CDR3, is KAGVTQTPRYLIKTRGQQVTLSCSPISGHRSVSWYQQTPGQGLQFLFEYFSETQRNKGNFPGRFSGRQFSNSRSEMNVSTLELGDSALYLCASSREVGVNSPLHFGNGTRLTVT.

This clonotype has ten or more counts. The genes are TRBV28 and TRBJ2-7; tentative D call: TRBD1 (7 bases). CDR3 length equals 15 residues. The V end lost 4 bases, the J end lost 4 bases, and 17 bases lay between the germline ends. Germline V gives CDR1 MDHEN, CDR2 SYDVKM. DNA of the CDR3: TGTGCCAGCAGTTCAACCCCGGAGGGGGCTTACGAGCAGTACTTC. This encodes CASSSTPEGAYEQYF.

There are many counts of this clonotype. The chain joins TRBV10-3 to TRBJ2-1; D possibly corresponds to TRBD2 (7 bases). Looked up from germline, CDR1 is ENHRY and CDR2 is SYGVKD. CDR3 size: 15 residues. V lost 8 bases and J lost 2, with 16 bases in between. The DNA for the CDR3 is TGTGCCATCCTATCGGCGGGGGCGACCTACAATGAGCAGTTCTTC. The encoded protein is CAILSAGATYNEQFF.

This clonotype was counted at least ten times. V is TRBV7-2 and J is TRBJ2-7, with 7 bases that match TRBD1. V lost 1 base to trimming and J lost 1 base; unmatched junction nucleotides: 7. CDR3 length: 16 amino acids. The germline CDR1 and CDR2 sequences are SGHTA and FQGNSA. CDR3 residues: CASSLGRGQRSYEQYF. The CDR3 nucleotides read TGTGCCAGCAGCTTAGGTAGGGGACAGAGATCCTACGAGCAGTACTTC.

The sample holds many counts of this clonotype. J is TRBJ2-1 and V is TRBV5-1, with 14 bases aligning to TRBD2. V lost 3 bases and J lost 0; bases outside the gene matches: 2. CDR1 is SGHRS, CDR2 YFSETQ, per germline. This CDR3 has 17 residues. CDR3 in DNA: TGCGCCAGCAGCTGGGGACTAGCGGGGGACTCCTACAATGAGCAGTTCTTC. It is translated as CASSWGLAGDSYNEQFF.

This clonotype was picked up many times. This chain connects TRBV7-9 to TRBJ2-1, with TRBD1 matching 7 bases. Trimming removed 4 bases from V and 10 bases from J; junction bases left unmatched: 22. This CDR3 has 18 amino acids. Germline V gene sequence: CDR1 SEHNR, CDR2 FQNEAQ (reference sequence). The CDR3 here is CASSSLRGQGVSWVEQFF. Written as DNA, the CDR3 is TGTGCCAGCAGCTCCCTACGCGGGCAGGGGGTTTCTTGGGTCGAGCAGTTCTTC.

This clonotype showed up many times. The V gene is TRBV5-1, the J gene TRBJ2-1; TRBD2 agrees at 13 bases. Germline CDR1 and CDR2: SGHRS and YFSETQ. The CDR3 is 15 residues long. J lost 8 bases, V lost 2 bases, and 4 bases had no gene match. CDR3 in DNA: TGCGCCAGCAGCTTCAGACTAGCGGGGGGCGATGAGCAGTTCTTC. Its translation: CASSFRLAGGDEQFF.

This clonotype was detected ten times or more. J is TRBJ2-3 and V is TRBV7-2; 10 bases line up with TRBD2. This CDR3 is 16 amino acids long. V gave up 5 bases and J gave up 0 bases; unmatched junction bases: 5. Per the germline V gene, CDR1 is SGHTA and CDR2 is FQGNSA. The chain's CDR3 is CASSVSTSGSTDTQYF. In nucleotides, the CDR3 is TGTGCCAGCAGCGTCTCGACTAGCGGGAGCACAGATACGCAGTATTTT.

This clonotype was seen many times. The V and J genes are TRBV13 and TRBJ2-3, with 7 bases lining up with TRBD1. CDR3 length: 15 amino acids. With 4 bases clipped from V and 2 bases from J, the junction kept 6 bases outside the gene matches. Looked up from germline, CDR1 is PRHDT and CDR2 is FYEKMQ (reference sequence). The CDR3 is CASSSTGQTTDTQYF. CDR3 DNA: TGTGCCAGCAGCTCTACGGGACAGACCACAGATACGCAGTATTTT. The full variable domain, in which reference TRBV13 and TRBJ2-3 provide the parts outside the CDR3, is AAGVIQSPRHLIKEKRETATLKCYPIPRHDTVYWYQQGPGQDPQFLISFYEKMQSDKGSIPDRFSAQQFSDYHSELNMSSLELGDSALYFCASSSTGQTTDTQYFGPGTRLTVL.

This clonotype was seen once. The rearrangement joins TRBV7-3 to TRBJ2-7; 7 nucleotides align to TRBD1. The CDR3 spans 17 residues. The V gene's germline CDR1 is SGHTA and CDR2 FQGTGA. The junction had 16 bases not matched to a gene; V was cut back by 5 bases and J by 3 bases. CDR3 sequence: CASSEPTRTGLIYEQYF. The CDR3 nucleotides read TGTGCCAGCAGCGAACCCACCCGGACAGGCCTCATCTACGAGCAGTACTTC.

This clonotype appeared many times. This chain connects TRBV6-5 to TRBJ2-3; 10 bases are a match to TRBD2. The germline gives CDR1 MNHEY, CDR2 SVGAGI. After removal of 6 bases from V and 1 base from J, the junction contained 13 bases not matched to a gene. This CDR3 is 18 amino acids long. The CDR3 DNA reads TGTGCCAGCAGAAGCCGGGTGAAACTAGCGGGGCGCACAGATACGCAGTATTTT. It is translated as CASRSRVKLAGRTDTQYF.